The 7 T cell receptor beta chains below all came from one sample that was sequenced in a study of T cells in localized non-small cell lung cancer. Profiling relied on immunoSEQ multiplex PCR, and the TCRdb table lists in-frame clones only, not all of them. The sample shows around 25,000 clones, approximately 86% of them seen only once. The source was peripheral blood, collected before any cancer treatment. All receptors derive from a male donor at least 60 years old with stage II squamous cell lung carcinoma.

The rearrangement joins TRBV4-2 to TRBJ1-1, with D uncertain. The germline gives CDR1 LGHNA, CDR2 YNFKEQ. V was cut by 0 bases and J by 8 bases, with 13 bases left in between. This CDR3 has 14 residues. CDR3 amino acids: CASSQDRSVGEAFF. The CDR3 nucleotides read TGTGCCAGCAGCCAAGATAGAAGCGTAGGAGAAGCTTTCTTT.

The DNA of the CDR3 is TGTGCCAGCTCACGGCAGAAAGAGACCCAGTACTTC. Protein sequence: CASSRQKETQYF. This chain uses TRBV18 with TRBJ2-5; no firm D call. The CDR3 extends over 12 amino acids. Trimming took off 4 bases at V and 3 bases at J, with 6 bases between the two ends. CDR1 is KGHSH and CDR2 is LQKENI in the germline V gene.

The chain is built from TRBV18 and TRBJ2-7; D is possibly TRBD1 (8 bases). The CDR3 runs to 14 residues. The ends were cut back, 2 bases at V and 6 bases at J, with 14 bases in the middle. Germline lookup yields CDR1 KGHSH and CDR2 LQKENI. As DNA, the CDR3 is TGTGCCAGCTCACCAGGACAGGGAGGGGGCGAGCAGTACTTC. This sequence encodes CASSPGQGGGEQYF. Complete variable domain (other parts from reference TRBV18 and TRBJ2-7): NAGVMQNPRHLVRRRGQEARLRCSPMKGHSHVYWYRQLPEEGLKFMVYLQKENIIDESGMPKERFSAEFPKEGPSILRIQQVVRGDSAAYFCASSPGQGGGEQYFGPGTRLTVT.

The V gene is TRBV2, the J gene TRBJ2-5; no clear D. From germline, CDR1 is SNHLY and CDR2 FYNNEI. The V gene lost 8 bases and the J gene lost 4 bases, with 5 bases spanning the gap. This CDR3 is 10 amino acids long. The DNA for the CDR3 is TGTGCCAGCGCCCGAGAGACCCAGTACTTC. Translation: CASARETQYF. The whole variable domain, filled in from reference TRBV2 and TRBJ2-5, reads EPEVTQTPSHQVTQMGQEVILRCVPISNHLYFYWYRQILGQKVEFLVSFYNNEISEKSEIFDDQFSVERPDGSNFTLKIRSTKLEDSAMYFCASARETQYFGPGTRLLVL.

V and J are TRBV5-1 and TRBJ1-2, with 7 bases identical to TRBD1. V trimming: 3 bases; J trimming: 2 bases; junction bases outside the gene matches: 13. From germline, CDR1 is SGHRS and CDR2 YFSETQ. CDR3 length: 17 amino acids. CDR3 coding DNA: TGCGCCAGCAGCTCAGGGGACAGCTTAAGAACCAACTATGGCTACACCTTC. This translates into CASSSGDSLRTNYGYTF.

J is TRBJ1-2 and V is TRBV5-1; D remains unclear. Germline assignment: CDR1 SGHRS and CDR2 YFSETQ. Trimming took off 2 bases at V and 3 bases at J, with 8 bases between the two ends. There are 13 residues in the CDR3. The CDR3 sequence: CASSLSDHYGYTF. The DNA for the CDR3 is TGCGCCAGCAGCTTATCTGATCACTATGGCTACACCTTC.

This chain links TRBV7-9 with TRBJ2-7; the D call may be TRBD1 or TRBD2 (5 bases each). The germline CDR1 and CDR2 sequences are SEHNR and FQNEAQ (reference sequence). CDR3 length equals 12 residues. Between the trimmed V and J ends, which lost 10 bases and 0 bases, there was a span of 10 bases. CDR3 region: CAIGDGSYEQYF. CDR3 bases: TGTGCCATCGGGGACGGCTCCTACGAGCAGTACTTC.